This T cell receptor beta chain was sequenced for a study of T cell responses to AZD1222 COVID-19 vaccine. Study context: Combined were second doses at about 4 or about 12 weeks. Whole-study results and caveats: Seropositive at baseline were only a handful of AZD1222 recipients. Recipients of two AZD1222 doses showed rising Spike-specific TCR breadth and depth. Donors were chiefly white British, with a greater number of females, and clonal diversity was perhaps underestimated.

Comment on this clone: The target antigen is unknown.

The data were produced by immunoSEQ multiplex PCR, yet TCRdb's version contains in-frame clones alone and is incomplete. The sample has approximately 92,000 clones, 87% seen once. Germline V lookup: CDR1 GTSNPN, CDR2 SVGIG (reference sequence). Losses at the gene ends were 8 bases for V and 7 bases for J; bases not matched to a gene: 3. The length of the CDR3 is 11 residues. This chain links TRBV30 with TRBJ2-5, with TRBD2 identical over 11 bases. The source was peripheral blood, collected on day 0 of AZD1222 vaccination. The clonotype was recovered from an adult in good health. CDR3 in DNA: TGTGCCCTCGGACTAGCGGGGACCCAGTACTTC. Translated: CALGLAGTQYF.